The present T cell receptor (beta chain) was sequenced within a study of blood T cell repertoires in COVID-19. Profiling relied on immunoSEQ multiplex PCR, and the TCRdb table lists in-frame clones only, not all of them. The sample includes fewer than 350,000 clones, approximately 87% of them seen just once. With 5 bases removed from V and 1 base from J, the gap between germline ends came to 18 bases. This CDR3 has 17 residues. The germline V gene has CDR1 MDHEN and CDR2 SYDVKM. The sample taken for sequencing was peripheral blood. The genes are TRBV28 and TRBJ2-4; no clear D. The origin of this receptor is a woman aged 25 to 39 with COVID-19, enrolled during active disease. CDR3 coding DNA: TGTGCCAGCAGTCCGTGGGCCCTGGATCCCGCCAAAAACATTCAGTACTTC. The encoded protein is CASSPWALDPAKNIQYF.